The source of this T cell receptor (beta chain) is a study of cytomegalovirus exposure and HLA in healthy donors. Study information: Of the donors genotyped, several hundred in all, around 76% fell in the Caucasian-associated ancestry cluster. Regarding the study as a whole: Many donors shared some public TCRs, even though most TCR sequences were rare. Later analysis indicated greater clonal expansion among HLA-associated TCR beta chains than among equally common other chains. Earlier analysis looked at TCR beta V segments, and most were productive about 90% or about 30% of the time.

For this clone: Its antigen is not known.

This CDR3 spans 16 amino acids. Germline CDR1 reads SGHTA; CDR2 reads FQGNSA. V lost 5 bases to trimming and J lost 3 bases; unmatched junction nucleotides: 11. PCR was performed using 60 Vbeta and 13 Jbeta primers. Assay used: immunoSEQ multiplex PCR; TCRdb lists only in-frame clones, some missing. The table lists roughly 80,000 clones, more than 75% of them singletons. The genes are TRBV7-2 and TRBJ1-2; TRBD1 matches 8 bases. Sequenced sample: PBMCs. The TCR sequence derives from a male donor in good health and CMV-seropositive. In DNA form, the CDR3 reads TGTGCCAGCAGCGGATCCGGGACAGGAGAGCACTATGGCTACACCTTC. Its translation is CASSGSGTGEHYGYTF.